The clone carrying this T cell receptor beta chain was seen only a few times. Its specificity is not known. Someone pulled total RNA out of unfractionated whole blood. The data were taken from a study of human T cells and chemical hapten exposure. Whole-study results and caveats: TCRs whose frequency exceeded 1 in 1000 remained the same following DPC sensitization.

Unique molecular identifiers were attached to individual cDNA molecules during library preparation. In TCRdb, the reads were re-called with MiXCR into one record per CDR3 protein. Counted here are around 120,000 distinct CDR3 sequences, 6.5% to 10% occurring once; the ten biggest clones make up 1.4%. Specimen: whole blood. The source is a human donor in good health. Some clones in this sample may be carry-over from other donors' samples.

The CDR3 nucleotides are TGCGCCAGCAGCTTGGGGACAGACCAGAATTCACCCCTCCACTTT. Encoded protein: CASSLGTDQNSPLHF. The V call is TRBV5-1, the J call TRBJ1-6; D perhaps matches TRBD1 (6 bases). With 0 bases removed from V and 7 bases from J, the gap between germline ends came to 11 bases. The CDR3 totals 15 residues. CDR1 is SGHRS, CDR2 YFSETQ, per germline.